Listed below are T cell receptor beta chains from one sample, sequenced in a study of OX40 agonist ivuxolimab in advanced cancers. Profiling relied on immunoSEQ multiplex PCR, and the TCRdb table lists in-frame clones only, not all of them. In the table there are around 40,000 clones, approximately 86% of which are singletons. The material was CD4+ or CD8+ T cells sorted from blood, obtained in a trial of the OX40 agonist ivuxolimab. These receptors all come from an adult with an advanced solid tumor such as melanoma, head and neck, liver or kidney cancer. The CDR3 runs from the conserved cysteine through the conserved F or W. Each record gives: CDR3 protein, CDR3 DNA, J gene, D gene, clone size, V gene. The D gene is left open where the match is weak. Rows may omit the clone size; those that give it use once, few, many or a size class.

cdr3_aa: CASSLTPNNEQFF
cdr3_nt: TGTGCCAGCAGTTTGACTCCAAACAATGAGCAGTTCTTC
j_call: TRBJ2-1
d_call: NA
clone_size: once
v_call: TRBV27

cdr3_aa: CASSLISSWTGAYNEQFF
cdr3_nt: TGTGCCAGCAGCTTGATATCTTCTTGGACAGGGGCTTACAATGAGCAGTTCTTC
j_call: TRBJ2-1
d_call: TRBD1
clone_size: NA
v_call: TRBV5-4

cdr3_aa: CASSPGGSFTDTQYF
cdr3_nt: TGTGCCAGCAGTCCTGGAGGGAGTTTCACAGATACGCAGTATTTT
j_call: TRBJ2-3
d_call: NA
clone_size: NA
v_call: TRBV13

cdr3_aa: CASSPGLAASYEQYF
cdr3_nt: TGTGCCAGCAGCCCGGGACTAGCGGCCTCCTACGAGCAGTACTTC
j_call: TRBJ2-7
d_call: TRBD2
clone_size: NA
v_call: TRBV11-2

cdr3_aa: CASSSNRDISTEAFF
cdr3_nt: TGTGCCAGCAGCTCAAACCGGGACATTAGCACTGAAGCTTTCTTT
j_call: TRBJ1-1
d_call: NA
clone_size: NA
v_call: TRBV5-4

cdr3_aa: CSAFGSGWGETQYF
cdr3_nt: TGCAGCGCCTTTGGGTCAGGGTGGGGGGAGACCCAGTACTTC
j_call: TRBJ2-5
d_call: NA
clone_size: once
v_call: TRBV29-1

cdr3_aa: CASAVTGYTEAFF
cdr3_nt: TGTGCCAGCGCGGTGACAGGGTATACTGAAGCTTTCTTT
j_call: TRBJ1-1
d_call: TRBD1
clone_size: few
v_call: TRBV11-3

cdr3_aa: CASSQDNRLNTEAFF
cdr3_nt: TGCGCCAGCAGCCAAGATAACAGATTGAACACTGAAGCTTTCTTT
j_call: TRBJ1-1
d_call: NA
clone_size: NA
v_call: TRBV4-3

cdr3_aa: CASSLNRNPSSGNTIYF
cdr3_nt: TGTGCCAGCAGCTTAAACAGGAACCCTTCCTCTGGAAACACCATATATTTT
j_call: TRBJ1-3
d_call: NA
clone_size: NA
v_call: TRBV11-2

cdr3_aa: CASSLGPGKQETQYF
cdr3_nt: TGTGCCAGCAGTTTAGGCCCAGGGAAACAAGAGACCCAGTACTTC
j_call: TRBJ2-5
d_call: NA
clone_size: NA
v_call: TRBV28

cdr3_aa: CASSIERVAHYEQYF
cdr3_nt: TGTGCCAGTAGTATAGAGAGGGTCGCACACTACGAGCAGTACTTC
j_call: TRBJ2-7
d_call: NA
clone_size: few
v_call: TRBV19

cdr3_aa: CASGGGARFF
cdr3_nt: TGTGCCAGCGGGGGGGGCGCCAGGTTCTTC
j_call: TRBJ2-1
d_call: NA
clone_size: NA
v_call: TRBV2

cdr3_aa: CASSIGTGAYEQYF
cdr3_nt: TGTGCCAGTAGTATAGGTACAGGGGCCTACGAGCAGTACTTC
j_call: TRBJ2-7
d_call: TRBD1
clone_size: NA
v_call: TRBV19

cdr3_aa: CASSLTARRVYNEQFF
cdr3_nt: TGTGCCAGCAGCTTAACTGCACGCAGGGTCTACAATGAGCAGTTCTTC
j_call: TRBJ2-1
d_call: NA
clone_size: NA
v_call: TRBV7-2

cdr3_aa: CASSHSDLISYNEQFF
cdr3_nt: TGTGCCAGCAGCCATTCCGATCTCATTTCCTACAATGAGCAGTTCTTC
j_call: TRBJ2-1
d_call: NA
clone_size: NA
v_call: TRBV16

cdr3_aa: CASSPPPGTHTGELFF
cdr3_nt: TGTGCCAGCAGCCCCCCCCCTGGGACCCACACCGGGGAGCTGTTTTTT
j_call: TRBJ2-2
d_call: NA
clone_size: few
v_call: TRBV9

cdr3_aa: CASSLMQNTEAFF
cdr3_nt: TGTGCCAGCAGTTTAATGCAGAACACTGAAGCTTTCTTT
j_call: TRBJ1-1
d_call: NA
clone_size: NA
v_call: TRBV27

cdr3_aa: CASSVGRGNTGELFF
cdr3_nt: TGTGCCAGCAGCGTAGGTAGAGGGAACACCGGGGAGCTGTTTTTT
j_call: TRBJ2-2
d_call: NA
clone_size: NA
v_call: TRBV9